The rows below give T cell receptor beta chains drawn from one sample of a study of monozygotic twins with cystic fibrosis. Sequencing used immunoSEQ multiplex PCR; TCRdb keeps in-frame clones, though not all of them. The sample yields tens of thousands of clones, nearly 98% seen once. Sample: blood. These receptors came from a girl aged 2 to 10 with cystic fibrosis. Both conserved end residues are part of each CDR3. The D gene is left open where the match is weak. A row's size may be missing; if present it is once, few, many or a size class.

CDR3nt: TGTGCCACCAGCAGGGGATCCAGGGCAACTAATGAAAAACTGTTTTTT
CDR3aa: CATSRGSRATNEKLFF
d_gene: -
abundance: -
v_gene: TRBV15
j_gene: TRBJ1-4

CDR3nt: TGTGCCTGGAGCCCCCGTGGGACCGACTTCTACGAGCAGTACTTC
CDR3aa: CAWSPRGTDFYEQYF
d_gene: -
abundance: -
v_gene: TRBV30
j_gene: TRBJ2-7

CDR3nt: TGTGCCAGCTCACGAAAGGAGAACACTGAAGCTTTCTTT
CDR3aa: CASSRKENTEAFF
d_gene: -
abundance: -
v_gene: TRBV18
j_gene: TRBJ1-1

CDR3nt: TGTGCCAGCAGACTCTACAGGGGAGCCTACGAGCAGTACTTC
CDR3aa: CASRLYRGAYEQYF
d_gene: TRBD1
abundance: -
v_gene: TRBV27
j_gene: TRBJ2-7

CDR3nt: TGCGCCAGCAGCGCCCCAGCTAGCGGGAGAGACACCGGGGAGCTGTTTTTT
CDR3aa: CASSAPASGRDTGELFF
d_gene: TRBD2
abundance: -
v_gene: TRBV5-1
j_gene: TRBJ2-2

CDR3nt: TGTGCCAGTAGTATAGAGCTCACTAGCGGGAGCCAAGAGACCCAGTACTTC
CDR3aa: CASSIELTSGSQETQYF
d_gene: TRBD2
abundance: -
v_gene: TRBV19
j_gene: TRBJ2-5

CDR3nt: TGTGCCAGCAGCCATGAGTCCCCTTCGTATGTCAATGAGCAGTTCTTC
CDR3aa: CASSHESPSYVNEQFF
d_gene: -
abundance: once
v_gene: TRBV7-6
j_gene: TRBJ2-1

CDR3nt: TGTGCCAGCAGTTTATCGGCCAGGGGGTCCTATGGCTACACCTTC
CDR3aa: CASSLSARGSYGYTF
d_gene: TRBD1
abundance: -
v_gene: TRBV27
j_gene: TRBJ1-2

CDR3nt: TGCGCCAGCAGCCCGCTGCGGGATTGGAATGAGCAGTTCTTC
CDR3aa: CASSPLRDWNEQFF
d_gene: -
abundance: -
v_gene: TRBV4-1
j_gene: TRBJ2-1

CDR3nt: TGTGCCAGCAGCCCCGAAGCGGGAGCCAAAAACATTCAGTACTTC
CDR3aa: CASSPEAGAKNIQYF
d_gene: -
abundance: -
v_gene: TRBV2
j_gene: TRBJ2-4

CDR3nt: TGTGCCAGCTCACCAGCCGCCGGGTTGAACACTGAAGCTTTCTTT
CDR3aa: CASSPAAGLNTEAFF
d_gene: -
abundance: -
v_gene: TRBV18
j_gene: TRBJ1-1

CDR3nt: TGTGCCAGCAGTCCATCCGCGTACACTGAAGCTTTCTTT
CDR3aa: CASSPSAYTEAFF
d_gene: -
abundance: once
v_gene: TRBV11-3
j_gene: TRBJ1-1

CDR3nt: TGTGCCAGCAGCGTCCCAGGGGGCGCGGGCACTGAAGCTTTCTTT
CDR3aa: CASSVPGGAGTEAFF
d_gene: TRBD1
abundance: -
v_gene: TRBV9
j_gene: TRBJ1-1

CDR3nt: TGCGCCAGCAGCCGTGGGGCTTCGACTGAAGCTTTCTTT
CDR3aa: CASSRGASTEAFF
d_gene: -
abundance: -
v_gene: TRBV4-1
j_gene: TRBJ1-1

CDR3nt: TGTGCCAGCAGCCTCCCTCCCGGGGGGGATGAAAAACTGTTTTTT
CDR3aa: CASSLPPGGDEKLFF
d_gene: -
abundance: once
v_gene: TRBV7-6
j_gene: TRBJ1-4

CDR3nt: TGTGCCAGCAGCCCTAAACATGACACCGGGGAGCTGTTTTTT
CDR3aa: CASSPKHDTGELFF
d_gene: -
abundance: -
v_gene: TRBV6-4
j_gene: TRBJ2-2

CDR3nt: TGTGCCAGCAGTGGACAGGGGCTCGGGGAGACCCAGTACTTC
CDR3aa: CASSGQGLGETQYF
d_gene: TRBD1
abundance: -
v_gene: TRBV6-1
j_gene: TRBJ2-5

CDR3nt: TGTGCCAGCAGTGAAGGAGGGGGCGGGCAGCCCCAGCATTTT
CDR3aa: CASSEGGGGQPQHF
d_gene: TRBD1
abundance: -
v_gene: TRBV6-1
j_gene: TRBJ1-5

CDR3nt: TGTGCCAGCAGCCAGGACAGGGCCTCTAACTATGGCTACACCTTC
CDR3aa: CASSQDRASNYGYTF
d_gene: TRBD1
abundance: -
v_gene: TRBV2
j_gene: TRBJ1-2

CDR3nt: TGCGCCAGCAGTCGTTCGGATACGCAGTATTTT
CDR3aa: CASSRSDTQYF
d_gene: -
abundance: -
v_gene: TRBV10-1
j_gene: TRBJ2-3

CDR3nt: TGCAGTGCTAGAAAGGGAACTGAAGCTTTCTTT
CDR3aa: CSARKGTEAFF
d_gene: -
abundance: -
v_gene: TRBV20-1
j_gene: TRBJ1-1

CDR3nt: TGTGCCAGCAGCGCCAACAGGGGAAACACTGAAGCTTTCTTT
CDR3aa: CASSANRGNTEAFF
d_gene: TRBD1
abundance: -
v_gene: TRBV6-4
j_gene: TRBJ1-1

CDR3nt: TGTGCCAGCCGGGGCGGGACTAGCGGAGGGCCCTACTCCTACGAGCAGTACTTC
CDR3aa: CASRGGTSGGPYSYEQYF
d_gene: TRBD2
abundance: -
v_gene: TRBV2
j_gene: TRBJ2-7

CDR3nt: TGTGCCAGTACCAATACGGGGACAGATACGCAGTATTTT
CDR3aa: CASTNTGTDTQYF
d_gene: -
abundance: -
v_gene: TRBV19
j_gene: TRBJ2-3

CDR3nt: TGTGCCAGCAGTACGGACAGGCGCCTGGGCTATGGCTACACCTTC
CDR3aa: CASSTDRRLGYGYTF
d_gene: TRBD1
abundance: -
v_gene: TRBV6-5
j_gene: TRBJ1-2

CDR3nt: TGTGCCAGCAGCTTAGACCGTTTCCCCTACGAGCAGTACTTC
CDR3aa: CASSLDRFPYEQYF
d_gene: -
abundance: once
v_gene: TRBV7-9
j_gene: TRBJ2-7

CDR3nt: TGTGCCAGCAGTGAGCCAGGGAGTGGCACAGATACGCAGTATTTT
CDR3aa: CASSEPGSGTDTQYF
d_gene: -
abundance: -
v_gene: TRBV6-4
j_gene: TRBJ2-3

CDR3nt: TGTGCCAGCAAAGAGACCCAGTACTTC
CDR3aa: CASKETQYF
d_gene: -
abundance: -
v_gene: TRBV25-1
j_gene: TRBJ2-5

CDR3nt: TGTGCCAGCGGGACAGGGTTCTCCTATGGCTACACCTTC
CDR3aa: CASGTGFSYGYTF
d_gene: TRBD1
abundance: -
v_gene: TRBV6-1
j_gene: TRBJ1-2

CDR3nt: TGTGCCAGCAGCTTAGGGGGGACAGCTGAAGCTTTCTTT
CDR3aa: CASSLGGTAEAFF
d_gene: TRBD1
abundance: -
v_gene: TRBV7-9
j_gene: TRBJ1-1

CDR3nt: TGTGCCAGCAGTGAATTCCGGGGCCGGCGAAGCAATCAGCCCCAGCATTTT
CDR3aa: CASSEFRGRRSNQPQHF
d_gene: -
abundance: -
v_gene: TRBV6-1
j_gene: TRBJ1-5

CDR3nt: TGTGCCTGGAGTGAGTCTTTCTATGGCTACACCTTC
CDR3aa: CAWSESFYGYTF
d_gene: -
abundance: -
v_gene: TRBV30
j_gene: TRBJ1-2

CDR3nt: TGTGCCTGGAGTGTCTCTACAGGGAACTATGGCTACACCTTC
CDR3aa: CAWSVSTGNYGYTF
d_gene: -
abundance: -
v_gene: TRBV30
j_gene: TRBJ1-2

CDR3nt: TGCGCCAGCAGCTTCCCGGGACAGAGAAAAGAGACCCAGTACTTC
CDR3aa: CASSFPGQRKETQYF
d_gene: TRBD1
abundance: -
v_gene: TRBV23-1
j_gene: TRBJ2-5

CDR3nt: TGTGCCAGCTCACCCAACCAGGGGAGCTACACTGAAGCTTTCTTT
CDR3aa: CASSPNQGSYTEAFF
d_gene: -
abundance: -
v_gene: TRBV18
j_gene: TRBJ1-1

CDR3nt: TGTGCCAGCAGTCCCGAACAGGGGCGGGATGAGCAGTTCTTC
CDR3aa: CASSPEQGRDEQFF
d_gene: TRBD1
abundance: few
v_gene: TRBV28
j_gene: TRBJ2-1

CDR3nt: TGTGCCAGCAGTGCATTACAGGGGGCGGGTGAAGCTTTCTTT
CDR3aa: CASSALQGAGEAFF
d_gene: TRBD1
abundance: -
v_gene: TRBV6-1
j_gene: TRBJ1-1

CDR3nt: TGTGCCAGCAGCTTAAAACCGGGGGCGTCTTTAGCCAAAAACATTCAGTACTTC
CDR3aa: CASSLKPGASLAKNIQYF
d_gene: -
abundance: once
v_gene: TRBV5-6
j_gene: TRBJ2-4

CDR3nt: TGTGCCAGCAGTCATAACACCGGGGAGCTGTTTTTT
CDR3aa: CASSHNTGELFF
d_gene: -
abundance: -
v_gene: TRBV27
j_gene: TRBJ2-2

CDR3nt: TGCGCCAGCAGCATCCAGGGGGAGGACAATCAGCCCCAGCATTTT
CDR3aa: CASSIQGEDNQPQHF
d_gene: TRBD1
abundance: -
v_gene: TRBV5-1
j_gene: TRBJ1-5